Below, 29 T cell receptor beta chains from the same sample are listed, as sequenced in a study of shared clonotypes between healthy human individuals. Assay used: immunoSEQ multiplex PCR; TCRdb lists only in-frame clones, some missing. The table lists hundreds of thousands of clones, approximately 96% of them singletons. Terminally differentiated effector memory CD45RA+ cells were excluded by CCR7 positive selection of CD45RO-negative cells. The sequenced sample consisted of naive CD8+ T cells sorted from blood. These receptors came from a woman in her twenties or thirties in good health.

The rearrangement uses TRBV28 and TRBJ2-3; D unresolved. CDR1 and CDR2 (germline): MDHEN, SYDVKM. V was trimmed by 1 base and J by 3 bases, leaving 8 bases between them. There are 14 residues in the CDR3. CDR3 in DNA: TGTGCCAGCAGTTTATCGCAAGGTACAGATACGCAGTATTTT. Amino acids: CASSLSQGTDTQYF.

The V call is TRBV5-6, the J call TRBJ2-7, with D maybe TRBD2 (5 bases). This CDR3 spans 13 amino acids. V lost 2 bases and J 3 bases, leaving 9 bases between the germline ends. Per the germline V gene, CDR1 is SGHDT and CDR2 is YYEEEE. The CDR3 spells CASSFGLVYEQYF. The CDR3 DNA is TGTGCCAGCAGCTTTGGACTGGTCTACGAGCAGTACTTC.

V gene TRBV5-4 combines with J gene TRBJ1-1; the match to TRBD1 covers 8 bases. The CDR3 loop spans 14 amino acids. Germline CDR1 and CDR2: SGHNT and YYREEE (reference sequence). After removal of 4 bases from V and 5 bases from J, the junction contained 7 bases not matched to a gene. The CDR3 here is CASSRSRGHTEAFF. As DNA, the CDR3 is TGTGCCAGCAGCCGGAGCAGGGGGCATACTGAAGCTTTCTTT.

This chain connects TRBV27 to TRBJ2-1, with 11 bases fitting TRBD2. In germline, CDR1 is MNHEY, CDR2 SMNVEV (reference sequence). This CDR3 spans 16 amino acids. V gave up 5 bases and J gave up 7 bases; unmatched junction bases: 10. The CDR3 is CASSTPGTSGLNEQFF. The DNA for the CDR3 is TGTGCCAGCAGTACCCCCGGGACTAGCGGCCTGAATGAGCAGTTCTTC.

The chain joins TRBV28 to TRBJ1-2; TRBD1 might be the D (5 bases). The CDR3 contains 14 residues. The germline gives CDR1 MDHEN, CDR2 SYDVKM. V was cut by 1 base and J by 4 bases, with 10 bases left in between. The CDR3 reads CASSLFIGGYGYTF. The CDR3 nucleotides are TGTGCCAGCAGTTTATTCATTGGGGGCTATGGCTACACCTTC.

About this clone itself: Other DNA sequences from this sample encode an identical CDR3 as well. CDR3 sequence: CASSLGQGGNQPQHF. CDR3 nucleotide sequence: TGTGCCAGCAGCTTAGGACAGGGCGGGAATCAGCCCCAGCATTTT. The chain links TRBV13 to TRBJ1-5, with TRBD1 as a possible D gene (6 bases). The CDR3 sequence is 15 residues long. Trimming shortened V by 0 bases and J by 4 bases, and 10 bases separated the two germline ends. CDR1 and CDR2 (germline): PRHDT, FYEKMQ (reference sequence).

A word on this clone: This sample also contains other DNA sequences that code for the same CDR3. V gene TRBV4-1 combines with J gene TRBJ2-7; tentatively, D is TRBD1 or TRBD2 (5 bases each). Trimming took off 1 base at V and 4 bases at J, with 8 bases between the two ends. CDR3 size: 13 residues. From germline, CDR1 is MGHRA and CDR2 YSYEKL. The CDR3, as DNA: TGCGCCAGCAGCCAAGTGGGACGATACGAGCAGTACTTC. This encodes CASSQVGRYEQYF.

The chain combines TRBV5-8 with TRBJ2-1; TRBD2 agrees at 8 bases. The J segment lost 4 bases and the V segment lost 0 bases, leaving 3 bases of the junction unmatched. The CDR3 sequence is 15 residues long. CDR1 and CDR2 from the germline V gene are SGHTS and YDEGEE. This chain's CDR3 is CASSLGPSGYNEQFF. In nucleotides, the CDR3 is TGTGCCAGCAGCTTGGGCCCTAGCGGGTACAATGAGCAGTTCTTC.

The V gene is TRBV27, the J gene TRBJ2-7, with a tentative D call TRBD1 (6 bases). V shed 3 bases and J shed 2 bases, with 14 bases lying between them. The CDR3 runs to 15 residues. Germline loops: CDR1 MNHEY, CDR2 SMNVEV (reference sequence). The CDR3 coding sequence is TGTGCCAGCAGTTTTCCCGGGACACCAGCCTACGAGCAGTACTTC. This translates into CASSFPGTPAYEQYF.

V and J are TRBV5-1 and TRBJ2-1, with TRBD1 identical over 7 bases. Germline V CDR1 and CDR2: SGHRS, YFSETQ. J lost 5 bases, V lost 5 bases, and 10 bases had no gene match. The CDR3 contains 15 residues. The CDR3 DNA is TGCGCCAGCAGATTCGGACAGGACTTACACAATGAGCAGTTCTTC. It is translated as CASRFGQDLHNEQFF.

The J gene is TRBJ2-2, the V gene TRBV9; 13 bases agree with TRBD2. The CDR3 consists of 18 residues. Losses at the gene ends were 3 bases for V and 4 bases for J; bases not matched to a gene: 9. Germline V gene lookup returns CDR1 SGDLS and CDR2 YYNGEE. CDR3: CASSGTSGRAHGTGELFF. The DNA for the CDR3 is TGTGCCAGCAGCGGCACTAGCGGGAGGGCCCATGGCACCGGGGAGCTGTTTTTT.

The rearrangement joins TRBV9 to TRBJ2-2, with D unclear. This CDR3 is built from 14 residues. Trimming took off 4 bases at V and 7 bases at J, with 14 bases between the two ends. The germline V gene encodes CDR1 SGDLS and CDR2 YYNGEE. The CDR3 region has the DNA TGTGCCAGCAGCCGCCCTCTGGTGGGCGGGGAGCTGTTTTTT. As protein: CASSRPLVGGELFF.

V usage is TRBV5-4 and J usage is TRBJ2-3, with TRBD2 identical over 12 bases. CDR1 is SGHNT and CDR2 is YYREEE in the germline V gene (reference sequence). V was clipped by 4 bases and J by 10 bases; unmatched bases: 7. The CDR3 runs to 14 residues. CDR3 amino acids: CASSETSGSVSQYF. DNA for the CDR3: TGTGCCAGCAGCGAGACTAGCGGGAGTGTATCGCAGTATTTT.

Comments on this clone: This sample also contains other DNA sequences that code for the same CDR3. The rearrangement joins TRBV19 to TRBJ1-1; TRBD1 might be the D (5 bases). The CDR3 has 12 amino acids. In germline, CDR1 is LNHDA, CDR2 SQIVND (reference sequence). Trimming cost V 3 bases and J 4 bases, with 6 bases left between them. This chain's CDR3 is CASSIQGTEAFF. The CDR3 region has the DNA TGTGCCAGTAGTATCCAGGGCACTGAAGCTTTCTTT.

The CDR3, as DNA: TGTGCCAGCAGCATACGACATAGGGGAGTGCGAAACAATGAGCAGTTCTTC. Translated: CASSIRHRGVRNNEQFF. This chain uses TRBV7-8 with TRBJ2-1; D may correspond to TRBD1 or TRBD2 (5 bases each). Germline V gene sequence: CDR1 SGHVS, CDR2 FQNEAQ. Between the trimmed V and J ends, which lost 5 bases and 5 bases, there was a span of 22 bases. The length of the CDR3 is 17 residues.

The chain joins TRBV9 to TRBJ1-2; perhaps TRBD1 as D (5 bases). V was cut by 0 bases and J by 8 bases, with 11 bases left in between. The CDR3 length is 13 residues. Germline V gives CDR1 SGDLS, CDR2 YYNGEE. The CDR3, as DNA: TGTGCCAGCAGCGTAGTCCAGGGAGGAGGCTACACCTTC. Protein: CASSVVQGGGYTF.

The gene calls are TRBV29-1 and TRBJ2-3; the D is unclear. This CDR3 is built from 13 residues. The germline CDR1 and CDR2 sequences are SQVTM and ANQGSEA. V gave up 4 bases and J gave up 0 bases, with 8 bases separating them. The CDR3 region is CSVVMGSTDTQYF. The CDR3 bases are TGCAGCGTTGTCATGGGAAGCACAGATACGCAGTATTTT.

The chain employs TRBV2 and TRBJ2-7; maybe TRBD1 (5 bases). CDR3 size: 16 residues. Germline-derived CDR1 and CDR2 are SNHLY and FYNNEI. Trimming removed 1 base at V and 2 bases at J, with 15 bases between. The CDR3 DNA follows: TGTGCCAGCAGTGAAGGGGTAGTTAGGACAACCTACGAGCAGTACTTC. It codes for CASSEGVVRTTYEQYF.

The CDR3 sequence is CASSPNRGAGSPLHF. The CDR3 DNA reads TGTGCCAGCAGCCCGAATCGGGGGGCCGGTTCACCCCTCCACTTT. The J gene is TRBJ1-6, the V gene TRBV9, with D possibly TRBD1 on 6 matching bases. Deletions cut 4 bases from V and 9 bases from J, with 17 bases between. The CDR3 covers 15 residues. The germline V gene has CDR1 SGDLS and CDR2 YYNGEE.

The chain carries TRBV19 and TRBJ1-2, with 9 positions matching TRBD1. This CDR3 spans 16 amino acids. The V gene end was trimmed by 2 bases and the J gene end by 6 bases; junction bases not matched to a gene: 10. Germline lookup yields CDR1 LNHDA and CDR2 SQIVND (reference sequence). Here the CDR3 reads CASSISRTGAPNGYTF. The CDR3 nucleotides read TGTGCCAGTAGTATATCCCGGACAGGGGCGCCTAATGGCTACACCTTC. Complete variable domain (other parts from reference TRBV19 and TRBJ1-2): DGGITQSPKYLFRKEGQNVTLSCEQNLNHDAMYWYRQDPGQGLRLIYYSQIVNDFQKGDIAEGYSVSREKKESFPLTVTSAQKNPTAFYLCASSISRTGAPNGYTFGSGTRLTVV.

The rearrangement joins TRBV30 to TRBJ2-7; D tentatively reads TRBD1 or TRBD2 (6 bases each). V was shortened by 0 bases and J by 6 bases, with 12 bases between the two germline ends. Germline CDR1 is GTSNPN and CDR2 is SVGIG (reference sequence). The CDR3 loop spans 13 amino acids. The CDR3 region is CAWSVHRGAEQYF. DNA of the CDR3: TGTGCCTGGAGTGTGCATAGGGGGGCCGAGCAGTACTTC.

The chain uses TRBV11-2 and TRBJ2-7; D is possibly TRBD1 or TRBD2 (5 bases each). The CDR3 consists of 14 residues. Germline V gene lookup returns CDR1 SGHAT and CDR2 FQNNGV. V lost 3 bases and J 2 bases, leaving 11 bases between the germline ends. The CDR3 DNA is TGTGCCAGCAGCTTCGGGGCCGCGACCTACGAGCAGTACTTC. Amino acids: CASSFGAATYEQYF.

V gene TRBV5-4 combines with J gene TRBJ2-7; D gene ambiguous. V was cut by 1 base and J by 2 bases, with 10 bases left in between. Per the germline V gene, CDR1 is SGHNT and CDR2 is YYREEE (reference sequence). The CDR3 has 14 residues. The chain's CDR3 is CASSLFGGTYEQYF. As DNA, the CDR3 is TGTGCCAGCAGCTTGTTTGGCGGAACCTACGAGCAGTACTTC.

This sequence joins TRBV4-1 and TRBJ2-7, with 7 nucleotides matching TRBD2. The ends lost 0 bases at V and 7 bases at J; junction bases unmatched: 15. The CDR3 has 17 amino acids. Per the germline V gene, CDR1 is MGHRA and CDR2 is YSYEKL. CDR3 residues: CASSQDFGGGPYGEQYF. Written as DNA, the CDR3 is TGCGCCAGCAGCCAAGATTTCGGGGGAGGGCCATATGGAGAGCAGTACTTC.

This chain uses TRBV27 with TRBJ2-7; TRBD2 matches 12 bases. Losses at the gene ends were 5 bases for V and 0 bases for J; bases not matched to a gene: 5. Germline lookup yields CDR1 MNHEY and CDR2 SMNVEV (reference sequence). This CDR3 contains 16 residues. DNA of the CDR3: TGTGCCAGCAGTATCCTACTAGCGGGAGGCTCCTACGAGCAGTACTTC. Its protein product is CASSILLAGGSYEQYF.

The chain couples TRBV27 to TRBJ1-5, with no clear D. CDR3 length equals 15 residues. Looked up from germline, CDR1 is MNHEY and CDR2 is SMNVEV (reference sequence). Trimming left V 8 bases short and J 0 bases short, with 14 bases between. For the CDR3, the DNA is TGTGCCAGCCAGACCTCGAGAGGTAGCAATCAGCCCCAGCATTTT. Amino acids: CASQTSRGSNQPQHF.

The chain joins TRBV27 to TRBJ2-7; D is perhaps TRBD2 (6 bases). This CDR3 has 12 residues. Germline V gives CDR1 MNHEY, CDR2 SMNVEV (reference sequence). Trimming removed 6 bases at V and 0 bases at J, with 6 bases between. Written as DNA, the CDR3 is TGTGCCAGCAGGGGGGGCTCCTACGAGCAGTACTTC. It translates to CASRGGSYEQYF.

The V gene is TRBV4-2, the J gene TRBJ2-6; D may be TRBD2 (5 bases). CDR1 and CDR2 (germline): LGHNA, YNFKEQ. The CDR3 has 19 amino acids. Between the trimmed V and J ends, which lost 0 bases and 0 bases, there was a span of 15 bases. CDR3 bases: TGTGCCAGCAGCCAAGATTTTTTCGGACTGACCTCTGGGGCCAACGTCCTGACTTTC. Encoded protein: CASSQDFFGLTSGANVLTF.

CDR3 sequence (DNA): TGTGCCAGCAGTCCCTGGACAGGGTCAGAGACCCAGTACTTC. Residues: CASSPWTGSETQYF. The J gene is TRBJ2-5, the V gene TRBV28; 8 bases map to TRBD1. There are 14 residues in the CDR3. Unmatched junction bases numbered 6, after V lost 5 bases and J lost 4 bases. Germline lookup yields CDR1 MDHEN and CDR2 SYDVKM. The whole variable domain, filled in from reference TRBV28 and TRBJ2-5, reads DVKVTQSSRYLVKRTGEKVFLECVQDMDHENMFWYRQDPGLGLRLIYFSYDVKMKEKGDIPEGYSVSREKKERFSLILESASTNQTSMYLCASSPWTGSETQYFGPGTRLLVL.